Described below is a single T cell receptor (beta chain) sequence and its context. Its antigen is undetermined. Libraries were prepared by immunoSEQ multiplex PCR; TCRdb keeps only in-frame clonotypes and omits some of them. The sample includes 2 million to 2.5 million clones, 80% to 95% of them seen just once. The germline V gene encodes CDR1 MGHRA and CDR2 YSYEKL. The CDR3 contains 16 residues. V dropped 2 bases and J dropped 4 bases, with 14 bases sitting between them. The data were taken from a study of shared clonotypes between healthy human individuals. Regarding the study as a whole: Incomplete sequencing of sorted subsets was indicated by rarefaction despite large depth.

This chain uses TRBV4-1 with TRBJ2-2; D remains unclear. Sequenced input: naive CD4+ T cells from PBMCs. Subset denoted: CD45RA+ positively selected. The clonotype was recovered from a man between 18 and 35 years old in good health. Some clones in this sample may be carry-over from other donors' samples. CDR3 in DNA: TGCGCCAGCAGCCAAACGAGTACCACGGTCACCGGGGAGCTGTTTTTT. Its protein is CASSQTSTTVTGELFF.